The present T cell receptor beta chain was sequenced within a study of blood T cell repertoires in COVID-19. Study at large: Donors in the United States, Italy and Spain gave samples during acute or convalescent COVID-19. The analysed material was cDNA or gDNA that came from T cells, B-cell-depleted T cells, or PBMCs.

As processed by the authors: Quantification of nucleated cells was approximated via reference gene primer amplification. The protocol was immunoSEQ multiplex PCR, while the TCRdb copy is restricted to in-frame clones and leaves out a portion. D and trimming come from the DNA, and the V and J calls and clone size come from that table. The repertoire consists of more than 95,000 clones, with over 75% occurring once and the leading ten covering 13%. The germline V gene has CDR1 SGHRS and CDR2 YFSETQ. The trim removed 0 bases at V and 0 bases at J, leaving 1 base unmatched. This CDR3 comprises 16 residues.

The sequenced sample was peripheral blood. The clonotype originates from a human donor in a cohort sampled during active or convalescent COVID-19. The chain links TRBV5-1 to TRBJ2-3, with TRBD2 matching 10 bases. The CDR3 coding sequence is TGCGCCAGCAGCTTGGAAGCGGGGGGGAGCACAGATACGCAGTATTTT. It is translated as CASSLEAGGSTDTQYF.